The clone carrying this T cell receptor beta chain was observed a handful of times. Its antigen is not known. One entry per CDR3 protein results from TCRdb running MiXCR on the 5' RACE reads. In the table there are 250,000 to 300,000 distinct CDR3 sequences, about 17% of which are singletons. These data originate in a study of T-cell memory formation after mild COVID-19. In the study overall: TCR clusters were mostly donor specific. Broader study findings: Memory cells collected pre-infection included some clones that later responded, suggesting cross-reactive memory joined. SARS-CoV-2 specificity was not confirmed for second-wave clones peaking on day 37. Mostly located in CM and EM were contracting CD4+ clones, with contracting CD8+ clones located in EMRA.

The germline gives CDR1 DFQATT, CDR2 SNEGSKA (reference sequence). J lost 3 bases, V lost 6 bases, and 10 bases had no gene match. The CDR3 length is 15 residues. The sequencing input was PBMCs or a T cell subset sorted from them (not recorded which). The V and J genes are TRBV20-1 and TRBJ2-1, with 8 positions matching TRBD2. The TCR sequence derives from a young man who had mild COVID-19 (a few samples of this study predate the infection). Cell type and time point are not known. The DNA for the CDR3 is TGCAGTGCCGAGCCCCAGCGGGGGTACTACAATGAGCAGTTCTTC. Translated: CSAEPQRGYYNEQFF.